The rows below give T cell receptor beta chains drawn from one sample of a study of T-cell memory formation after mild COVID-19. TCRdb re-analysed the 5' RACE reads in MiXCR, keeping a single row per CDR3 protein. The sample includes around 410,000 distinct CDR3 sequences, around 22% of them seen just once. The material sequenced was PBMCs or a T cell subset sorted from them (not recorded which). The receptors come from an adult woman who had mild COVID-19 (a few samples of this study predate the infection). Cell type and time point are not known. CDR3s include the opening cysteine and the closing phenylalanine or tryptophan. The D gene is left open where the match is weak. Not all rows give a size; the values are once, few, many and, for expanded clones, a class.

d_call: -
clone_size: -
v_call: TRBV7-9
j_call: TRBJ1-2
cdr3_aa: CASSDYLAGEGYTF
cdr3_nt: TGTGCCAGCAGCGACTATCTGGCTGGGGAGGGCTACACCTTC

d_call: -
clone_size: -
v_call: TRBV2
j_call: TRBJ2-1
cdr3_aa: CASRAWSGGGNEQFF
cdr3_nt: TGTGCCAGCAGAGCGTGGAGTGGTGGGGGGAATGAGCAGTTCTTC

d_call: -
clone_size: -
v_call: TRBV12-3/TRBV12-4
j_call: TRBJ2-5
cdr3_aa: CASSLRGTQETQYF
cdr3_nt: TGTGCCAGCAGTTTACGGGGGACCCAAGAGACCCAGTACTTC

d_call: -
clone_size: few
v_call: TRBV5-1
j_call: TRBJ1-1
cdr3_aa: CASSGKWNQGSTEAFF
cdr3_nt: TGCGCCAGCAGCGGCAAGTGGAATCAAGGGAGCACTGAAGCTTTCTTT

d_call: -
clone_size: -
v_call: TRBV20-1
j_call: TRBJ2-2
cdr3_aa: CSARDPRQNTGELFF
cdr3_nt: TGCAGTGCTAGAGATCCTCGACAGAACACCGGGGAGCTGTTTTTT

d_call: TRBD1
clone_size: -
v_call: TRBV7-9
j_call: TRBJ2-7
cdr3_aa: CASSITGVSEQYF
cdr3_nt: TGTGCCAGCAGCATCACAGGGGTTAGCGAGCAGTACTTC

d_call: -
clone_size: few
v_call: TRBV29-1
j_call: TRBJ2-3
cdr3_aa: CSVHSRRGQGTDTQYF
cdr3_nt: TGCAGCGTTCATTCTCGTCGGGGTCAGGGCACAGATACGCAGTATTTT

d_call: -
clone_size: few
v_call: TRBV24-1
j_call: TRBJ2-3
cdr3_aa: CATSVGGNTDTQYF
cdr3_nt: TGTGCCACCAGTGTAGGAGGTAACACAGATACGCAGTATTTT

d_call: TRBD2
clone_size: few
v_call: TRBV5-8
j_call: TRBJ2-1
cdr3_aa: CASSYRLANEQFF
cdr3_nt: TGTGCCAGCAGCTACAGACTAGCTAATGAGCAGTTCTTC

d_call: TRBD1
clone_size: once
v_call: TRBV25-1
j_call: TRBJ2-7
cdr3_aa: CASSEGNRGVYEQYF
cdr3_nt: TGTGCCAGCAGTGAAGGTAACAGGGGGGTGTACGAGCAGTACTTC

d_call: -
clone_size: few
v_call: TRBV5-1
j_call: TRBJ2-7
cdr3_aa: CASSRNSRYEQYF
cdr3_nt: TGCGCCAGCAGCCGGAACAGCCGCTACGAGCAGTACTTC

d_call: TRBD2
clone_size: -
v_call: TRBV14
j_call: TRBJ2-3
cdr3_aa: CASSQIAGGRTDTQYF
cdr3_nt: TGTGCCAGCAGCCAGATAGCGGGAGGGAGGACAGATACGCAGTATTTT

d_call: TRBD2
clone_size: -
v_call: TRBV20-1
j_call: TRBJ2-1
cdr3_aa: CSARVSGRSRYNEQFF
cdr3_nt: TGCAGTGCTAGAGTTAGCGGGAGGTCCCGCTACAATGAGCAGTTCTTC

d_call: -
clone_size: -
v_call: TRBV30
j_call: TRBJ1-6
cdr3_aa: CAWSSGVPYSPLHF
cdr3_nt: TGTGCCTGGAGTTCTGGTGTCCCTTATTCACCCCTCCACTTT

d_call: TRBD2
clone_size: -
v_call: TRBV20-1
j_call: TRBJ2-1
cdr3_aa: CSAPQSGRALNEQFF
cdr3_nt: TGCAGTGCTCCCCAAAGCGGGAGGGCCTTGAATGAGCAGTTCTTC

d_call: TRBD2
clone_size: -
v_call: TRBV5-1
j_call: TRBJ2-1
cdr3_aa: CASRIAGDTREQFF
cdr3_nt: TGCGCCAGCAGGATAGCGGGGGACACAAGGGAGCAGTTCTTC

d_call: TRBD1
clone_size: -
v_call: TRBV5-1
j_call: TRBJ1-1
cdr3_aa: CASSPTMDRGAFF
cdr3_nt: TGCGCCAGCAGCCCCACCATGGACAGGGGAGCTTTCTTT

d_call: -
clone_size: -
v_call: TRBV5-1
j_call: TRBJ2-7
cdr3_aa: CASARDYEQYF
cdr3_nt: TGCGCCAGCGCAAGGGACTACGAGCAGTACTTC

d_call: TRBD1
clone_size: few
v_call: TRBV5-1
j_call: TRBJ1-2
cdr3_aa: CASSSWLTGGVYGYTF
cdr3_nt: TGCGCCAGCAGCTCCTGGTTGACAGGGGGAGTGTATGGCTACACCTTC

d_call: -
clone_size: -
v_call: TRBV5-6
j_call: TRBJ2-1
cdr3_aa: CASSLVPEGGQFF
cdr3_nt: TGTGCCAGCAGCTTGGTTCCGGAGGGTGGGCAGTTCTTC

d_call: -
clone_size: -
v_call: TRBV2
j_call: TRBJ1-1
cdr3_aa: CAAQRLFTEAFF
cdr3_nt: TGTGCCGCTCAGCGCCTTTTCACTGAAGCTTTCTTT

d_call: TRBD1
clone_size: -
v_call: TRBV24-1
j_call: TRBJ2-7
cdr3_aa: CATRGDRDEGIWRYEQYF
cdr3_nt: TGTGCCACCAGGGGAGACAGGGACGAGGGGATCTGGCGCTACGAGCAGTACTTC

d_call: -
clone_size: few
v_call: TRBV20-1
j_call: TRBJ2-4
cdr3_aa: CSARAPGSVGKNIQYF
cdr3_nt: TGCAGTGCTAGAGCCCCGGGGAGTGTTGGCAAAAACATTCAGTACTTC

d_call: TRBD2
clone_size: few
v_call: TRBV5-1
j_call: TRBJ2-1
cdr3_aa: CASSSGLVNNEQFF
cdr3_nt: TGCGCCAGCAGCTCTGGACTAGTTAACAATGAGCAGTTCTTC

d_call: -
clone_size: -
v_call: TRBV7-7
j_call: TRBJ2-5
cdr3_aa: CASSLQGGSQYF
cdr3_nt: TGTGCTAGCAGCCTGCAGGGGGGTAGCCAGTACTTC

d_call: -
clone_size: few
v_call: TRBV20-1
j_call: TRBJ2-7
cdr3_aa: CSARRQAQAAEQYF
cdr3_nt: TGCAGTGCTAGAAGACAGGCCCAGGCCGCCGAGCAGTACTTC

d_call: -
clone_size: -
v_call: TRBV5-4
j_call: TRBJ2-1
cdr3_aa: CASSPRLGPKEQFF
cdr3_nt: TGTGCCAGCAGTCCCAGACTAGGTCCTAAGGAGCAGTTCTTC

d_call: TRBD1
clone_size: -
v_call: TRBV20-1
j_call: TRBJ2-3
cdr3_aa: CSAHRPGQGRTDTQYF
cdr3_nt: TGCAGTGCTCATAGGCCGGGACAGGGTAGGACAGATACGCAGTATTTT

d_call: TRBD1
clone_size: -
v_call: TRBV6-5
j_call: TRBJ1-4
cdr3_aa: CASSYEGQGGEKLFF
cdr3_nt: TGTGCCAGCAGTTATGAGGGACAGGGAGGTGAAAAACTGTTTTTT

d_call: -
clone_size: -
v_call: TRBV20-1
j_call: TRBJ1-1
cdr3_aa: CRIDRDTEAFF
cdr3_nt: TGCAGGATAGATCGAGACACTGAAGCTTTCTTT

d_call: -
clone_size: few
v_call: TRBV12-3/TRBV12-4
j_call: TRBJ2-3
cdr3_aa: CASSLSGPATDTQYF
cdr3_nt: TGTGCCAGCAGTTTATCAGGCCCGGCCACGGATACGCAGTATTTT